A single sample is the source of the 30 T cell receptor beta chains below, sequenced in a study of blood T cell repertoires in COVID-19. TCRdb keeps only in-frame clones here, not all; method: immunoSEQ multiplex PCR. The sample contains around 300,000 clones, 85% to 90% of which appear only once. The sample taken for sequencing was peripheral blood. The receptors shown here come from a human donor in a cohort sampled during active COVID-19.

This clone has ten or more counts. The chain couples TRBV6-5 to TRBJ1-1, with TRBD1 matching 10 bases. V was clipped by 10 bases and J by 2 bases; unmatched bases: 7. CDR3 length: 14 amino acids. Germline CDR1 and CDR2: MNHEY and SVGAGI. The CDR3 coding sequence is TGTGCCACCATCCGGGACAGGGGAAACACTGAAGCTTTCTTT. Encoded protein: CATIRDRGNTEAFF.

This chain uses TRBV3-1 (or the pseudogene TRBV3-2) with TRBJ2-7; a possible D gene is TRBD1 (6 bases). Germline V gene data show CDR1 as LGHDT and CDR2 as YNNKEL (reference sequence). V was cut by 4 bases and J by 3 bases, with 10 bases left in between. This CDR3 region has 13 residues. The CDR3 DNA follows: TGTGCCAGCAGCCGTGGCAGGGGCTACGAGCAGTACTTC. Amino acid sequence: CASSRGRGYEQYF.

The rearrangement joins TRBV6-5 to TRBJ2-3; tentatively, D is TRBD2 (5 bases). The CDR3 runs to 14 residues. The germline V and J ends were trimmed by 7 bases and 0 bases, with 11 bases remaining between them. Looked up from germline, CDR1 is MNHEY and CDR2 is SVGAGI. The CDR3 region is CASKAAISTDTQYF. CDR3 DNA: TGTGCCAGCAAAGCGGCCATTAGCACAGATACGCAGTATTTT.

J is TRBJ1-2 and V is TRBV4-1; a possible D gene is TRBD1 (6 bases). CDR3 size: 16 residues. Trimming removed 0 bases at V and 5 bases at J, with 16 bases between. The germline CDR1 and CDR2 sequences are MGHRA and YSYEKL. Here the CDR3 DNA reads TGCGCCAGCAGCCAAGATCAAGACAGGTTTTATTATGGCTACACCTTC. Protein product: CASSQDQDRFYYGYTF.

The chain is built from TRBV19 and TRBJ2-6; 12 nucleotides agree with TRBD1. The V segment lost 1 base and the J segment 1 base; nucleotides outside the gene matches: 8. The CDR3 contains 20 residues. Germline V lookup: CDR1 LNHDA, CDR2 SQIVND (reference sequence). CDR3 DNA: TGTGCCAGTAGTATAGCCTTCCCGGGACAGGGGGCTTCTGGGGCCAACGTCCTGACTTTC. Translation: CASSIAFPGQGASGANVLTF.

This clone was seen just once. The chain is built from TRBV20-1 and TRBJ2-7; 10 positions agree with TRBD2. Germline V gene data show CDR1 as DFQATT and CDR2 as SNEGSKA (reference sequence). There are 15 residues in the CDR3. J lost 0 bases, V lost 3 bases, and 5 bases had no gene match. In DNA form, the CDR3 reads TGCAGTGCTAGTGGGACTAGCGATAACTCCTACGAGCAGTACTTC. It encodes CSASGTSDNSYEQYF.

This clone is a singleton in its sample. The chain is built from TRBV24-1 and TRBJ2-2; D may be TRBD2 (6 bases). The V gene lost 7 bases and the J gene lost 0 bases, with 8 bases spanning the gap. Per germline, CDR1 KGHDR and CDR2 SFDVKD. This CDR3 has 14 residues. CDR3 sequence: CATRGTANTGELFF. CDR3 bases: TGTGCCACCAGAGGGACTGCGAACACCGGGGAGCTGTTTTTT.

This chain uses TRBV11-2 with TRBJ2-5; 12 positions agree with TRBD1. Trimming cost V 0 bases and J 4 bases; bases outside gene matches: 6. The CDR3 loop spans 17 amino acids. Germline assignment: CDR1 SGHAT and CDR2 FQNNGV. CDR3 nucleotides: TGTGCCAGCAGCTTAGATCGGGGGACAGGGGGCATAGAGACCCAGTACTTC. This sequence encodes CASSLDRGTGGIETQYF.

This clone has a handful of counts. The V gene is TRBV28, the J gene TRBJ2-3; 8 bases are a match to TRBD2. Looked up from germline, CDR1 is MDHEN and CDR2 is SYDVKM. Trimming took 4 bases from V and 7 from J; bases not matched to a gene: 10. The CDR3 covers 15 residues. The DNA of the CDR3 is TGTGCCAGCAGTTCCGGGACTAGGACTATAAATACGCAGTATTTT. Its translation is CASSSGTRTINTQYF.

This chain uses TRBV29-1 with TRBJ2-1, with D maybe TRBD1 (5 bases). The CDR3 sequence is 13 residues long. V was clipped by 0 bases and J by 10 bases, with 13 bases between them. The V gene's germline CDR1 is SQVTM and CDR2 ANQGSEA. The CDR3 region has the DNA TGCAGCGTTGAAGAGACAAGGGGTTCCGAGCAGTTCTTC. Its translation: CSVEETRGSEQFF.

This clone was detected a few times. Relative to the germline gene, one junction end is altered; a read error may explain this. The V and J genes are TRBV20-1 and TRBJ1-1; D not resolved. There are 10 residues in the CDR3. CDR1 DFQATT and CDR2 SNEGSKA come from the germline V gene (reference sequence). CDR3 residues: CSARDRGGSF. The CDR3 coding sequence is TGCAGTGCTAGAGATCGCGGAGGGAGCTTT.

The chain links TRBV28 to TRBJ2-2; 8 bases map to TRBD2. The J segment lost 8 bases and the V segment lost 8 bases, leaving 13 bases of the junction unmatched. This CDR3 comprises 15 residues. Germline V gene sequence: CDR1 MDHEN, CDR2 SYDVKM. The CDR3 is CASGYTAGVTGELFF. CDR3 in DNA: TGTGCCAGCGGATACACAGCGGGAGTAACGGGGGAGCTGTTTTTT.

The chain links TRBV2 to TRBJ1-6; TRBD1 aligns across 10 bases. The CDR3 spans 15 residues. Germline lookup yields CDR1 SNHLY and CDR2 FYNNEI. J was trimmed by 8 bases and V by 4 bases; bases with no gene match: 5. CDR3 coding DNA: TGTGCCAGCAGTGGTCCGGGACAGGGGTATTCACCCCTCCACTTT. As protein: CASSGPGQGYSPLHF. Filled out from reference TRBV2 and TRBJ1-6, the complete variable domain reads EPEVTQTPSHQVTQMGQEVILRCVPISNHLYFYWYRQILGQKVEFLVSFYNNEISEKSEIFDDQFSVERPDGSNFTLKIRSTKLEDSAMYFCASSGPGQGYSPLHFGNGTRLTVT.

With respect to this clone: The same CDR3 can be traced to other DNA sequences in this sample. This chain links TRBV29-1 with TRBJ2-7, with 10 bases fitting TRBD1. CDR1 is SQVTM and CDR2 is ANQGSEA in the germline V gene. The V gene end was trimmed by 7 bases and the J gene end by 1 base; junction bases not matched to a gene: 1. The CDR3 runs 12 residues. The CDR3 DNA sequence: TGCAGCGGGGGACAGGGGTCCTACGAGCAGTACTTC. The encoded protein is CSGGQGSYEQYF.

The rearrangement uses TRBV28 and TRBJ2-4, with 7 bases that match TRBD1. The CDR3 has 15 residues. CDR1 is MDHEN and CDR2 is SYDVKM in the germline V gene. Unmatched junction bases numbered 8, after V lost 3 bases and J lost 6 bases. The CDR3 DNA follows: TGTGCCAGCAGTTTCCGCACAGGGGTGGGAAACATTCAGTACTTC. Its protein is CASSFRTGVGNIQYF.

The CDR3 DNA reads as TGTGCCAGCAGCTTTCAGGGACAGCCAGGGGCCAACGTCCTGACTTTC. This sequence encodes CASSFQGQPGANVLTF. This chain links TRBV7-2 with TRBJ2-6; 7 nucleotides match TRBD1. Germline lookup yields CDR1 SGHTA and CDR2 FQGNSA. The CDR3 has 16 amino acids. The trim removed 3 bases at V and 4 bases at J, leaving 6 bases unmatched. The full variable domain, with the rest looked up from reference TRBV7-2 and TRBJ2-6, is GAGVSQSPSNKVTEKGKDVELRCDPISGHTALYWYRQSLGQGLEFLIYFQGNSAPDKSGLPSDRFSAERTGGSVSTLTIQRTQQEDSAVYLCASSFQGQPGANVLTFGAGSRLTVL.

This chain connects TRBV6-1 to TRBJ2-7; D is possibly TRBD1 (6 bases). CDR1 is MNHNS, CDR2 SASEGT, per germline. This CDR3 has 16 residues. V gave up 0 bases and J gave up 6 bases, with 18 bases separating them. DNA of the CDR3: TGTGCCAGCAGTGAAGCCGGGACGCCGATGGGGGCCGAGCAGTACTTC. Translation gives CASSEAGTPMGAEQYF.

Turning to this clone: A much larger clone differs by one base, so this may be a read error. This chain connects TRBV7-9 to TRBJ2-3, with 8 positions matching TRBD2. The V segment lost 6 bases and the J segment 0 bases; nucleotides outside the gene matches: 2. The germline V gene encodes CDR1 SEHNR and CDR2 FQNEAQ (reference sequence). The CDR3 has 14 amino acids. The CDR3: CASSSSGSTDTQYF. The CDR3 DNA is TGTGCCAGCAGTTCTAGCGGGAGCACAGATACGCAGTATTTT.

The chain couples TRBV6-5 to TRBJ2-7, with 12 bases that match TRBD2. CDR1 MNHEY and CDR2 SVGAGI come from the germline V gene. J lost 3 bases, V lost 10 bases, and 4 bases had no gene match. This CDR3 has 13 amino acids. CDR3 protein: CATGTSGYYEQYF. In DNA form, the CDR3 reads TGTGCCACCGGGACTAGCGGGTACTACGAGCAGTACTTC.

This clone was detected only once. The CDR3 DNA follows: TGTGCCAGCAGCTCGGGACAGGGGAATTTGGAGCAGTTCTTC. It specifies CASSSGQGNLEQFF. The chain has TRBV7-3 and TRBJ2-1; 10 nucleotides line up with TRBD1. J gave up 10 bases and V 4 bases, and 7 bases lay outside the gene matches. The germline gives CDR1 SGHTA, CDR2 FQGTGA. CDR3 length: 14 amino acids.

The chain uses TRBV6-1 and TRBJ2-7, with TRBD2 identical over 9 bases. Germline trimming cut 3 bases from V and 3 bases from J; bases unmatched to any gene: 18. CDR3 length equals 19 residues. The germline CDR1 and CDR2 sequences are MNHNS and SASEGT. The DNA for the CDR3 is TGTGCCAGCAGTGAGTATTTAGCGGGAGTAGAGGCAAACCTCTACGAGCAGTACTTC. Amino acids: CASSEYLAGVEANLYEQYF.

The chain couples TRBV27 to TRBJ2-7; D uncertain. V was trimmed by 2 bases and J by 1 base, leaving 9 bases between them. CDR3 length equals 14 residues. Per the germline V gene, CDR1 is MNHEY and CDR2 is SMNVEV (reference sequence). The DNA of the CDR3 is TGTGCCAGCAGTTTAATGCTAGGTTCCTACGAGCAGTACTTC. As protein: CASSLMLGSYEQYF.

This chain connects TRBV5-5 to TRBJ2-1; 11 bases are a match to TRBD2. V trimming: 0 bases; J trimming: 4 bases; junction bases outside the gene matches: 9. The V gene's germline CDR1 is SGHKS and CDR2 YYEKEE (reference sequence). The CDR3 has 18 residues. CDR3 coding DNA: TGTGCCAGCAGCTTGGTTTCTAGCGGGAGGTCCGGTTACAATGAGCAGTTCTTC. Translated, it gives CASSLVSSGRSGYNEQFF.

The chain carries TRBV29-1 and TRBJ1-2, with 8 bases that match TRBD1. The CDR3 sequence is 14 residues long. CDR1 is SQVTM, CDR2 ANQGSEA, per germline. V lost 4 bases to trimming and J lost 2 bases; unmatched junction nucleotides: 6. CDR3 coding DNA: TGCAGCGTTGTACGGACAGGGAGGAACTATGGCTACACCTTC. Its translation: CSVVRTGRNYGYTF.

The chain joins TRBV10-3 to TRBJ1-3; 7 nucleotides align to TRBD1. J lost 0 bases, V lost 7 bases, and 12 bases had no gene match. Germline V gene lookup returns CDR1 ENHRY and CDR2 SYGVKD. CDR3 size: 17 residues. The CDR3 bases are TGTGCCATCAAGCCGGACAGGCCGGGGTACTCTGGAAACACCATATATTTT. It encodes CAIKPDRPGYSGNTIYF.

The CDR3 region has the DNA TGTGCCAGCAGCCAAGTTAGCGGGATGGATAATGAGCAGTTCTTC. This translates into CASSQVSGMDNEQFF. V and J are TRBV3-1 (or the pseudogene TRBV3-2) and TRBJ2-1, with 8 bases identical to TRBD2. Looked up from germline, CDR1 is LGHDT and CDR2 is YNNKEL (reference sequence). The CDR3 is 15 residues long. J was trimmed by 7 bases and V by 1 base; bases with no gene match: 6.

V and J are TRBV28 and TRBJ1-2, with 7 bases lining up with TRBD1. Per germline, CDR1 MDHEN and CDR2 SYDVKM. The ends lost 0 bases at V and 7 bases at J; junction bases unmatched: 17. CDR3 length equals 18 residues. CDR3 sequence (DNA): TGTGCCAGCAGTTTATGGTCTATTCGGGACAGACGTATGAGTGGCTACACCTTC. Protein: CASSLWSIRDRRMSGYTF.

The chain uses TRBV2 and TRBJ2-2, with D perhaps matching TRBD1 (5 bases). Trimming removed 5 bases from V and 5 bases from J, with 12 bases in between. The CDR3 contains 14 residues. CDR1 and CDR2 (germline): SNHLY, FYNNEI. The CDR3 sequence is CASSQRPGTGELFF. The DNA of the CDR3 is TGTGCCAGCAGTCAAAGACCAGGGACCGGGGAGCTGTTTTTT. Full variable domain (rest looked up from reference TRBV2 and TRBJ2-2): EPEVTQTPSHQVTQMGQEVILRCVPISNHLYFYWYRQILGQKVEFLVSFYNNEISEKSEIFDDQFSVERPDGSNFTLKIRSTKLEDSAMYFCASSQRPGTGELFFGEGSRLTVL.

The chain links TRBV6-1 to TRBJ1-2; TRBD1 matches 9 bases. CDR3 length: 15 residues. Germline CDR1 reads MNHNS; CDR2 reads SASEGT. With V trimmed by 1 base and J by 5 bases, 5 bases remained unmatched. The CDR3 DNA follows: TGTGCCAGCAGTGAAGTCGTGACAGGGGGGTATGGCTACACCTTC. This gives the protein CASSEVVTGGYGYTF.

CDR3 nucleotides: TGTGCCACCAGCAGAGAGAGGAGCGGGAGAGGCACAGATACGCAGTATTTT. Translating gives CATSRERSGRGTDTQYF. The gene calls are TRBV15 and TRBJ2-3, with 8 bases lining up with TRBD2. The germline V gene has CDR1 LNHNV and CDR2 YYDKDF (reference sequence). Trimming removed 0 bases from V and 1 base from J; junction bases left unmatched: 6. The CDR3 has 17 residues.